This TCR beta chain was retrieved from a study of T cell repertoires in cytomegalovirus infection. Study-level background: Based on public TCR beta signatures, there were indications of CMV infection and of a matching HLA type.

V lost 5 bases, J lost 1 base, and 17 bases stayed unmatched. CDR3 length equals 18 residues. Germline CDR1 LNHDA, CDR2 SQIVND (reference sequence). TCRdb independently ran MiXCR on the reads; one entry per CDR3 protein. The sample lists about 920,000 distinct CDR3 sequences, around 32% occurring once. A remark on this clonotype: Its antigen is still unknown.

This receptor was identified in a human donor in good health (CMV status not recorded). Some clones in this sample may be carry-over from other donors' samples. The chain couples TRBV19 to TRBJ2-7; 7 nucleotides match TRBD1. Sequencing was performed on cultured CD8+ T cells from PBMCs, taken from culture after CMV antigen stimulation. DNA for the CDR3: TGTGCCAGTAGTCACTACCCTCCGGGACAGTACTTTTCCTACGAGCAGTACTTC. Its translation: CASSHYPPGQYFSYEQYF.